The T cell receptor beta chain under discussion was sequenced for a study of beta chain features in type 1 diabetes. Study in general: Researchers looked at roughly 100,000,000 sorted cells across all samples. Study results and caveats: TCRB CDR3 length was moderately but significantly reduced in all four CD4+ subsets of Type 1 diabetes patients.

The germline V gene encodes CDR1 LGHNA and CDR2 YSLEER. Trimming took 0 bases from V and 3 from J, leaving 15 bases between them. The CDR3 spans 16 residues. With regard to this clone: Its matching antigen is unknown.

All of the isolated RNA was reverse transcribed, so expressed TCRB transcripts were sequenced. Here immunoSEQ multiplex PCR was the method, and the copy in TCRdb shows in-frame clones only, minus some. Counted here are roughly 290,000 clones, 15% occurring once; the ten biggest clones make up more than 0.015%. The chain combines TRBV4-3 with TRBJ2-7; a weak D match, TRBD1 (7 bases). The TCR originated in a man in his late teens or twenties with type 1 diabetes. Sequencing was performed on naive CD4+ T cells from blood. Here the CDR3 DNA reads TGCGCCAGCAGCCAAGAGGGGGGCAGGGGGATCTACGAGCAGTACTTC. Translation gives CASSQEGGRGIYEQYF.